This record concerns one T cell receptor (beta chain) sequence. Antigen unknown. These data are taken from a study of shared clonotypes between healthy human individuals. General study findings and limits: Richness estimates generally favored naive over memory subsets.

For each subset, genomic DNA was distributed in equal portions over several immunoSEQ plates. Libraries were prepared by immunoSEQ multiplex PCR; TCRdb keeps only in-frame clonotypes and omits some of them. This sample has millions of clones; about 95% occur once, and the top ten carry 0.1% to 0.15%. The sequenced sample consisted of naive CD4+ T cells sorted from blood. As to subset: CD45RA+ positively selected. The clonotype comes from a man between 18 and 29 years old in good health.

CDR3 sequence (DNA): TGTGCCAGCAGCTTGGCAACTACAAACACCGGGGAGCTGTTTTTT. Protein: CASSLATTNTGELFF. This chain uses TRBV5-4 with TRBJ2-2; D is unresolved. CDR1 and CDR2 (germline): SGHNT, YYREEE (reference sequence). The CDR3 is 15 amino acids. V dropped 0 bases and J dropped 2 bases, with 8 bases sitting between them. Full variable domain (outside the CDR3, taken from reference TRBV5-4 and TRBJ2-2): ETGVTQSPTHLIKTRGQQVTLRCSSQSGHNTVSWYQQALGQGPQFIFQYYREEENGRGNFPPRFSGLQFPNYSSELNVNALELDDSALYLCASSLATTNTGELFFGEGSRLTVL.